This TCR beta chain originates from a study of cytomegalovirus exposure and HLA in healthy donors. The study ran its PCR with 60 Vbeta and 13 Jbeta primers. Method: immunoSEQ multiplex PCR; TCRdb's copy keeps in-frame clones and lacks some. This repertoire shows 130,000 or so clones, roughly four fifths found once; its top ten account for roughly 3.1%. The germline gives CDR1 ENHRY, CDR2 SYGVKD. This CDR3 comprises 15 residues. Trimming pared 3 bases from V and 0 bases from J, leaving 9 bases between. This clonotype was sampled from a man between 18 and 29 years old in good health and CMV-seropositive. Source material: PBMCs. This chain joins TRBV10-3 and TRBJ1-3; D might be TRBD1 (5 bases). The CDR3: CAISDRVSSGNTIYF. CDR3 bases: TGTGCCATCAGTGACAGGGTGAGCTCTGGAAACACCATATATTTT.